The T cell receptor (beta chain) under discussion was sequenced for a study of cytomegalovirus exposure and HLA in healthy donors (dated by TCRdb to about 2017). Notes on the research overall: According to an earlier analysis of several hundred of the donors, 150 million to 200 million T cells yielded 120 million or so unique TCR beta sequences and about 280 Gb of sequence data. Every repertoire in the discovery cohort had been generated on one and the same sequencing platform. Among the roughly 370 genotyped donors, about 83% belonged to the genetic ancestry cluster associated with self-reported Caucasian donors. Along with the roughly 610-subject first cohort, a separate validation cohort of over a hundred different subjects was used. The study was designed to test whether signatures of past pathogen exposure could be identified by cataloging public T cell receptors. The study profiled the T cell repertoires of 500 to 800 subjects by immunosequencing and related them to cytomegalovirus serostatus. High-throughput TCR immunosequencing, statistical association of individual TCRs with disease status, and machine learning were combined to predict cytomegalovirus infection status. Donor age, sex, ethnicity and CMV serostatus were compiled alongside the repertoire data. A few DR-DQ haplotypes were treated as single units for association and clustering because of strong linkage in the cohort. About 330 gigabases of sequencing data and around 85 million unique TCR sequences made up an early release that covered 500 to 650 HLA-typed donors. A later analysis re-examined previously published TCR beta repertoires from about 700 donors and added high-resolution HLA genotyping to investigate patterns of TCR occurrence. In an earlier analysis of 587 of the donors, high-throughput TCR beta sequencing was used to judge whether each TCR beta V gene segment behaved as functional or pseudogenic. HLA typing covered class I and class II loci at four-digit resolution. Across around 400 genotyped donors of the cohort, an average of roughly 250,000 unique TCR beta nucleotide sequences per donor were sequenced, and approximately 19% of those sequences were non-productive. Genome-wide SNP genotypes for about 65% of the roughly 670 donors were used in a later genetic analysis, which treated that subset as a discovery cohort. The number of typed donors differed by locus: about 629-630 for A, B, C, DRB1 and DQB1; about 520 for DQA1; approximately 600 for DPA1; and about 470 for DPB1. In the later analysis, no new phenotypic data were used to find candidate immune exposures; instead, reliance was placed on TCR beta sequences and their occurrence across donors.

Trimming costs V 0 bases and J 3 bases, and their ends lie 9 bases apart. CDR1 and CDR2, looked up from the germline V gene (reference sequence), are GTSNPN and SVGIG. Counted from cysteine to phenylalanine, this CDR3 has 15 amino acids. The kept DNA is CDR3 alone, 45 bases in frame from the first base. Library construction relied on the immunoSEQ multiplex PCR assay. For the multiplex PCR, a mixture combining 60 forward primers for TCR Vbeta segments and 13 reverse primers for TCR Jbeta segments was used. The CDR3 region of rearranged TCR beta genes was amplified from genomic DNA with a multiplex PCR assay. Amplified TCR beta libraries were sequenced as 87-base-pair reads on the Illumina HiSeq System. In the paper's pipeline: Across the 500 to 700 repertoires, a later analysis counted 60 million to 90 million unique TCR beta chains, some 11 million of which were shared by at least two donors. A nearest-neighbor algorithm error-corrected the raw reads and collapsed the reads into unique sequences, merging closely related sequences to remove PCR and sequencing errors. To assign V, D and J gene segments, CDR3 sequences were aligned to IMGT reference sequences. For a sequence to be retained, at least a six-nucleotide match to both a V gene segment and a J gene segment was required. Rearrangements were called productive when the CDR3 lacked stop codons and stayed in frame with V and J; all others were non-productive. Following IMGT convention, CDR3 was defined as the stretch from the second conserved V-encoded cysteine up to the conserved J-encoded phenylalanine. Sequences without an unambiguous match to a single V gene segment were excluded from the earlier analysis of over 500 of the donors. An earlier analysis of roughly 590 of the donors called V segments functional above 56.7% productive rearrangements and segregating when the between-donor standard deviation exceeded 5%. A statistical classification framework was built for diagnosing cytomegalovirus status from the catalog of TCR beta chain sequences. In a later analysis, V and J genes were assigned by comparing TCR nucleotide sequences against IMGT/GENE-DB human TR gene sequences. In a later analysis, CDR3 sequences and most-parsimonious VDJ recombination scenarios were assigned using the TCRdist pipeline. In a later analysis, every TCR beta chain was defined by the combination of its CDR3 amino acid sequence and its V-gene family, and reads without a unique V-gene family were dropped. As a way to deal with suspected cross-contamination and a sequencing artifact, a later analysis dropped over 550 nucleotide sequences that were highly shared and had low generation probability. In a later analysis, a clonal expansion index for each public chain was calculated from normalized within-repertoire ranks of inferred template counts. In a later analysis, generation probabilities were computed using a VDJ recombination model fitted to out-of-frame rearrangements, and the results were checked against IGoR. In a later analysis, TCR-TCR, TCR-HLA and TCR-CMV co-occurrence was scored with hypergeometric tests, and a repertoire-size bias correction was applied to TCR pairs. A later analysis estimated false discovery rates by permuting HLA or CMV assignments 20 times. In a later analysis, co-occurring TCRs were grouped using DBSCAN, with TCRdist sequence similarity added in when clustering inside HLA-allele-positive subsets. Repertoires with fewer than 30,000 or more than 120,000 public chains were left out of co-occurrence clustering, as were about 5 repertoires with anomalous nucleotide sharing. In its TCRdb copy, this immuneACCESS table keeps in-frame sequences only and misses some clones. Where compared with another copy, unresolved V genes explain less than half of these, and the others have no known cause. From that table come the V and J calls and clone size; the DNA was used to work out D and trimming. The sample contains about 140,000 clones, approximately 80% of them found a single time. The ten most abundant clones make up 1.9% of the sample.

The research as a whole found: Several of the top co-occurrence clusters appeared to be linked to parvovirus B19, influenza, CMV and Epstein-Barr virus, according to a later analysis. Roughly uniform sequencing depth across donors was assumed in presence/absence analyses, although this assumption may not hold. Most CMV-associated TCR beta chains appeared to be HLA-restricted in a later analysis, and the HLA associations seemed to be driven largely by CMV exposure. Cytomegalovirus status was reported to be diagnosed by the classifier with high specificity and sensitivity in both the original and validation cohorts. Linkage disequilibrium might explain the correlated functional status among segregating V segments, but an unknown experimental factor could not be ruled out. Because some donors lacked HLA typing at each locus, the association tests relied only on the typed subset. The authors suggested that the approach could potentially be extended to other disease states and immunological phenotypes. The cohort was sequenced for TCR beta chains only, and without alpha or paired-chain data the features that could be detected were limited. A further reported finding was that TCR beta sequences accurately predicted the HLA-A and HLA-B alleles for most subjects in the first cohort. The only immune exposure information available for the cohort was CMV serostatus. A later genetic analysis reported fewer N-insertions in productive TCRs among donors in an Asian-associated ancestry cluster than the roughly 720-donor mean. A later analysis found that TCR association rates varied across HLA loci, with DRB1 alleles showing the most associated TCRs and HLA-C alleles the fewest. An earlier analysis of around 600 of the donors showed that most TCR beta V segments appeared in productive rearrangements either about 90% or about 30% of the time, which broadly matched IMGT annotations. Compared with equally common non-associated chains, HLA-associated TCR beta chains in a later analysis were more clonally expanded and had lower generation probabilities. V-gene and J-gene trimming of TCR beta chains was associated with a missense DCLRE1C variant in a later genetic analysis, and the association was replicated in an independent cohort. Specific HLA alleles were associated with 15,000 to 20,000 TCR beta sequences at a false discovery rate of 0.05 in a later analysis. When HLA alleles, especially DR and DQ, strongly co-occurred, TCR associations were difficult to assign to individual alleles. In the study, some 160 TCR beta chains were listed as associated with cytomegalovirus. A group of highly shared sequence variants was considered likely to be a technical artifact of the sequencing pipeline. Because counts were too low, roughly 18 rarely observed V segments, including chromosome 9 orphons, were left out of the earlier analysis of 587 of the donors. A few of the identified cytomegalovirus-associated TCR beta chains were confirmed in vitro to be specific for cytomegalovirus antigens. Across donors, most TCR sequences were observed very rarely, whereas some public TCRs were present in many individuals. The 87-base-pair reads could not distinguish some IMGT-functional V segments, including TRBV6-2 and TRBV6-3, so those segments were excluded.

The cohort comprised some 730 healthy bone marrow donors. All cohort members were sampled while nominally healthy, although unrecorded immune exposures were likely present. The donor tested CMV seronegative, placing the donor among the roughly 340 seronegative members of the cohort. Every donor gave a peripheral blood sample, and the peripheral blood mononuclear cells from that sample were used for TCR beta sequencing. The Qiagen DNeasy Blood Extraction Kit was used to extract genomic DNA from the blood cell samples. With regard to this clone: Its recognized antigen is unknown. No base quality information exists; no much larger clone differs at one position.

Sequencing used PBMCs. This chain joins TRBV30 to TRBJ2-6; the D gene is perhaps TRBD1, on 6 matching bases. This TCR was sampled from a woman in her forties in good health and CMV-seronegative. The CDR3 loop reads CAWSVGAGGANVLTF. The DNA sequence is as follows: TGTGCCTGGAGTGTGGGGGCTGGTGGGGCCAACGTCCTGACTTTC.